This entry features one T cell receptor (beta chain) sequence. Its antigen is still unknown. This entry belongs to a study of T cell clonotyping in hematopoietic cell transplantation. Study outcomes and limitations: Few recipient clonotypes overlapped donors; over 95% were de novo at given depth.

Only in-frame clones appear in the TCRdb table, and some are missing; sequencing was by immunoSEQ multiplex PCR. The repertoire includes some 10,000 clones, about 51% of them detected once, and 13% sits in the top ten. The clonotype was recovered from a female patient aged 50-60 years who had an allogeneic stem cell transplant from an unrelated donor, so the T cells may come from the graft donor. Some clones in this sample may be carry-over from other donors' samples. The sequencing used peripheral blood mononuclear cells, collected 100 days after allogeneic stem cell transplant.

The CDR3 protein is CAALGPGYNSPLHF. As DNA, the CDR3 is TGTGCCGCATTAGGGCCAGGGTATAATTCACCCCTCCACTTT. The chain links TRBV7-9 to TRBJ1-6; a weak D match, TRBD1 (5 bases). Germline values: CDR1 SEHNR, CDR2 FQNEAQ (reference sequence). This CDR3 comprises 14 residues. V lost 11 bases and J 4 bases, leaving 15 bases between the germline ends.